This section outlines one T cell receptor beta chain sequence together with its context. Its antigen is not known. The assay was immunoSEQ multiplex PCR, and TCRdb's table has in-frame clones only and misses some. The repertoire holds 260,000 or so clones, 90% seen once, with around 3.1% in the top ten. Trimming took 0 bases from V and 0 from J, leaving 12 bases between them. This CDR3 has 16 amino acids. Germline V gives CDR1 ENHRY, CDR2 SYGVKD. This specimen belongs to a study of cytomegalovirus exposure and HLA in healthy donors. Whole-study findings and limits: As was reported, the classifier diagnosed cytomegalovirus status with high specificity and sensitivity.

The TCR originated in a woman aged 25 to 39 in good health and CMV-seronegative. The V call is TRBV10-3, the J call TRBJ2-7; no reliable D call. The sequencing sample was made of PBMCs. CDR3 coding DNA: TGTGCCATCAGTGAGTCGACGGCAGGCCTCTCCTACGAGCAGTACTTC. Residues: CAISESTAGLSYEQYF.